These 19 T cell receptor beta chains originate from one sample sequenced in a study of blood T cell repertoires in COVID-19. Here immunoSEQ multiplex PCR was the method, and the copy in TCRdb shows in-frame clones only, minus some. This repertoire shows approximately 200,000 clones, about 85% found once; its top ten account for around 20%. Specimen: PBMCs or T cells enriched from blood (not recorded which). The receptors here all came from a man aged 40-49 years who had recovered from COVID-19.

V and J are TRBV19 and TRBJ2-7; 9 bases agree with TRBD1. From germline, CDR1 is LNHDA and CDR2 SQIVND (reference sequence). The CDR3 sequence is 15 residues long. V lost 3 bases and J lost 4; bases outside the gene matches: 7. The DNA for the CDR3 is TGTGCCAGTAGTATGGGGAGCGGACAGGGGTACGAGCAGTACTTC. This codes for CASSMGSGQGYEQYF.

This rearrangement joins TRBV18 to TRBJ1-5; the match to TRBD1 covers 7 bases. Germline V gene lookup returns CDR1 KGHSH and CDR2 LQKENI. The CDR3 totals 16 residues. Losses at the gene ends were 2 bases for V and 9 bases for J; bases not matched to a gene: 13. CDR3 in DNA: TGTGCCAGCTCACCAGAGGGGGCAAGTAGAGATCGGCCCCAGCATTTT. Protein: CASSPEGASRDRPQHF.

This clone was counted a single time. The V call is TRBV19, the J call TRBJ2-7; 7 bases are a match to TRBD2. The CDR3 is 15 amino acids. Germline V gives CDR1 LNHDA, CDR2 SQIVND (reference sequence). V trimming: 6 bases; J trimming: 2 bases; junction bases outside the gene matches: 10. The CDR3 bases are TGTGCCAGTAGCAGCGGGACCCCATCGGCCTACGAGCAGTACTTC. Translating it yields CASSSGTPSAYEQYF.

This clone showed up just a few times. The gene calls are TRBV29-1 and TRBJ1-1; unclear D gene. The CDR3 has 13 residues. V lost 1 base and J 5 bases, leaving 11 bases between the germline ends. Germline CDR1 and CDR2: SQVTM and ANQGSEA. The CDR3 DNA is TGCAGCGTTGAAGGTCGGTTCGATACTGAAGCTTTCTTT. Its protein is CSVEGRFDTEAFF.

The rearrangement joins TRBV2 to TRBJ2-7; TRBD1 aligns across 7 bases. Losses at the gene ends were 6 bases for V and 2 bases for J; bases not matched to a gene: 10. Germline assignment: CDR1 SNHLY and CDR2 FYNNEI. The CDR3 has 15 amino acids. The CDR3 DNA reads as TGTGCCAGCAGGGAATACGGGACAGAGACCTACGAGCAGTACTTC. Protein sequence: CASREYGTETYEQYF.

This rearrangement joins TRBV6-5 to TRBJ2-2; D unresolved. Trimming stripped 6 bases from V and 5 bases from J, with 13 bases between. Germline assignment: CDR1 MNHEY and CDR2 SVGAGI. The CDR3 runs 14 residues. DNA of the CDR3: TGTGCCAGCAGCATTGGAGTCGGGACCGGGGAGCTGTTTTTT. This gives the protein CASSIGVGTGELFF.

The genes are TRBV5-1 and TRBJ2-7; 7 bases are shared with TRBD1. V trimming: 3 bases; J trimming: 2 bases; junction bases outside the gene matches: 8. Germline values: CDR1 SGHRS, CDR2 YFSETQ. The CDR3 totals 15 residues. CDR3 sequence reads: CASSYSGTETYEQYF. CDR3 in DNA: TGCGCCAGCAGCTACTCCGGGACAGAAACCTACGAGCAGTACTTC.

The genes are TRBV18 and TRBJ1-1, with D tentatively TRBD1 (6 bases). Germline CDR1 is KGHSH and CDR2 is LQKENI. Trimming shortened V by 5 bases and J by 0 bases, and 16 bases separated the two germline ends. The CDR3 covers 16 residues. The CDR3 reads CASSTGVQGMNTEAFF. The CDR3 bases are TGTGCCAGCTCAACGGGTGTCCAGGGGATGAACACTGAAGCTTTCTTT.

The chain uses TRBV6-6 and TRBJ1-5; D is possibly TRBD1 (6 bases). Germline CDR1 is MNHNY and CDR2 is SVGAGI (reference sequence). CDR3 length: 15 residues. The V and J ends lost 5 bases and 0 bases respectively, with 11 bases between them. This CDR3 is CASSTEGHSNQPQHF. For the CDR3, the DNA is TGTGCCAGCAGTACAGAGGGACATAGCAATCAGCCCCAGCATTTT.

The chain combines TRBV5-8 with TRBJ2-7; TRBD1 matches 7 bases. The CDR3 runs 13 residues. The germline CDR1 and CDR2 sequences are SGHTS and YDEGEE. The V gene end was trimmed by 4 bases and the J gene end by 2 bases; junction bases not matched to a gene: 3. CDR3 sequence (DNA): TGTGCCAGCAGCGACAGGGACACCTACGAGCAGTACTTC. Amino acid sequence: CASSDRDTYEQYF.

The V call is TRBV7-3, the J call TRBJ2-1; 7 bases align to TRBD1. CDR3 length: 13 amino acids. Germline values: CDR1 SGHTA, CDR2 FQGTGA. Trimming cost V 3 bases and J 8 bases; bases outside gene matches: 4. The CDR3 loop is CASSLTGTDEQFF. The CDR3 DNA is TGTGCCAGCAGCTTGACAGGGACAGATGAGCAGTTCTTC.

The rearrangement joins TRBV6-5 to TRBJ1-2; 7 nucleotides align to TRBD1. The V segment lost 5 bases and the J segment 13 bases; nucleotides outside the gene matches: 10. The CDR3 is 12 residues long. Germline CDR1 MNHEY, CDR2 SVGAGI. The CDR3 spells CASSRQGSRSTF. As DNA, the CDR3 is TGTGCCAGCAGTCGACAGGGATCCCGTTCCACCTTC.

This clone was counted only a few times. The V gene is TRBV11-2, the J gene TRBJ1-5; the D is unclear. The V end lost 5 bases, the J end lost 0 bases, and 8 bases lay between the germline ends. The CDR3 runs to 14 residues. Per the germline V gene, CDR1 is SGHAT and CDR2 is FQNNGV. The CDR3 DNA follows: TGTGCCAGCAGCCCAAGACATAGCAATCAGCCCCAGCATTTT. It specifies CASSPRHSNQPQHF.

The V call is TRBV7-3, the J call TRBJ2-1; 7 nucleotides line up with TRBD2. The junction had 7 bases not matched to a gene; V was cut back by 2 bases and J by 9 bases. The germline V gene encodes CDR1 SGHTA and CDR2 FQGTGA. The CDR3 is 14 residues long. The CDR3 DNA reads TGTGCCAGCAGCTTAGACGGGGGGTTAGGTGAGCAGTTCTTC. Its translation is CASSLDGGLGEQFF.

As to this clone: This same CDR3 is encoded by further DNA sequences in the sample. This chain connects TRBV18 to TRBJ2-7; a weak D match, TRBD2 (6 bases). The CDR3 is 14 amino acids. The V gene's germline CDR1 is KGHSH and CDR2 LQKENI. V was pared by 3 bases and J by 4 bases, with 13 bases between. CDR3 nucleotides: TGTGCCAGCTCACCCGGGACCGGGGGTTACGAGCAGTACTTC. Amino acid sequence: CASSPGTGGYEQYF. Supplemented by reference TRBV18 and TRBJ2-7, the full variable domain reads NAGVMQNPRHLVRRRGQEARLRCSPMKGHSHVYWYRQLPEEGLKFMVYLQKENIIDESGMPKERFSAEFPKEGPSILRIQQVVRGDSAAYFCASSPGTGGYEQYFGPGTRLTVT.

As concerns this clone: Other DNA sequences from this sample encode an identical CDR3 as well. This chain joins TRBV5-4 and TRBJ2-5; unclear D gene. CDR3 length equals 13 residues. Germline V gene lookup returns CDR1 SGHNT and CDR2 YYREEE (reference sequence). Trimming removed 0 bases from V and 3 bases from J, with 6 bases in between. In nucleotides, the CDR3 is TGTGCCAGCAGCTTGGGACGGGAAGAGACCCAGTACTTC. Translating gives CASSLGREETQYF.

The V and J genes are TRBV30 and TRBJ2-7, with 9 nucleotides matching TRBD1. Germline CDR1 reads GTSNPN; CDR2 reads SVGIG (reference sequence). Trimming removed 2 bases from V and 3 bases from J; junction bases left unmatched: 11. This CDR3 is built from 16 residues. Written as DNA, the CDR3 is TGTGCCTGGAGTTCCCTGGGACAGGGATTACACTACGAGCAGTACTTC. It translates to CAWSSLGQGLHYEQYF. The full variable domain, in which reference TRBV30 and TRBJ2-7 provide the parts outside the CDR3, is SQTIHQWPATLVQPVGSPLSLECTVEGTSNPNLYWYRQAAGRGLQLLFYSVGIGQISSEVPQNLSASRPQDRQFILSSKKLLLSDSGFYLCAWSSLGQGLHYEQYFGPGTRLTVT.

This clone came up once. The chain has TRBV30 and TRBJ1-1; D gene uncertain. CDR3 length: 14 residues. The V gene lost 0 bases and the J gene lost 5 bases, with 13 bases spanning the gap. Germline V lookup: CDR1 GTSNPN, CDR2 SVGIG (reference sequence). CDR3 amino acids: CAWSVSLMRTEAFF. As DNA, the CDR3 is TGTGCCTGGAGTGTAAGCCTGATGAGGACTGAAGCTTTCTTT. Drawing the rest from reference TRBV30 and TRBJ1-1, the complete variable domain is SQTIHQWPATLVQPVGSPLSLECTVEGTSNPNLYWYRQAAGRGLQLLFYSVGIGQISSEVPQNLSASRPQDRQFILSSKKLLLSDSGFYLCAWSVSLMRTEAFFGQGTRLTVV.

In this sample, this clone turned up a few times. This chain connects TRBV5-5 to TRBJ1-5; D remains ambiguous. Germline-derived CDR1 and CDR2 are SGHKS and YYEKEE (reference sequence). The CDR3 consists of 15 residues. V gave up 4 bases and J gave up 0 bases, with 11 bases separating them. The CDR3 bases are TGTGCCAGCAGCGGAGACGATTATAGCAATCAGCCCCAGCATTTT. Translation: CASSGDDYSNQPQHF.